This TCR beta chain stems from a study of blood T cell repertoires in COVID-19. For the study at large: The United States, Italy and Spain supplied acute and convalescent COVID-19 samples. Nucleic acid was either cDNA or gDNA, and it came from T cells, B-cell-depleted T cells, or PBMCs.

V was cut by 3 bases and J by 4 bases, with 16 bases left in between. The CDR3 has 16 amino acids. Per germline, CDR1 SGHTA and CDR2 FQGTGA. Original handling: The assay estimated nucleated cells by amplifying reference gene primers. Clones were sequenced by immunoSEQ multiplex PCR, and TCRdb holds only the in-frame ones, with some missing. V and J calls and clone size are as listed in that table; D and trimming were resolved from the DNA. The repertoire holds approximately 76,000 clones, with 86% as singletons. The clonotype was recovered from a man older than 75 in a cohort sampled during active COVID-19. J is TRBJ2-1 and V is TRBV7-3, with D possibly being TRBD1 (5 bases). Sequenced: peripheral blood. The CDR3 spells CASSLSPDSLYNEQFF. The CDR3 nucleotides are TGTGCCAGCAGCTTGTCCCCCGACAGCCTTTACAATGAGCAGTTCTTC.